This TCR beta chain was sequenced in a study of cytomegalovirus exposure and HLA in healthy donors. Vbeta (60) and Jbeta (13) primers were used in the PCR. Method: immunoSEQ multiplex PCR; TCRdb's copy keeps in-frame clones and lacks some. The sample includes about 230,000 clones, almost 85% seen only once; the top ten take around 0.57%. A note on this clone: Antigen unknown. This CDR3 is also generated by other DNA sequences in the sample.

General study findings and limits: As confirmed in vitro, three CMV-associated chains were specific for CMV antigens.

What was sequenced was PBMCs. The sequence derives from a woman in her thirties or forties in good health and CMV-seronegative.

CDR3 residues: CASSYRQGYEQYF. The DNA of the CDR3 is TGTGCCAGCAGTTACCGGCAGGGTTACGAGCAGTACTTC. The V and J genes are TRBV6-5 and TRBJ2-7; D perhaps matches TRBD1 (5 bases). The V end was cut by 2 bases, the J end by 4 bases, with 9 bases between. CDR3 size: 13 residues. The germline gives CDR1 MNHEY, CDR2 SVGAGI.